These T cell receptor beta chains were read from a single sample in a study of T cell responses to AZD1222 COVID-19 vaccine. The data were produced by immunoSEQ multiplex PCR, yet TCRdb's version contains in-frame clones alone and is incomplete. The sample holds 110,000 to 150,000 clones; roughly 88% are singletons and the top ten take about 1.9%. Sequencing used peripheral blood, obtained 28 days after the second AZD1222 dose. These receptors were obtained from an adult who received the AZD1222 COVID-19 vaccine. Both conserved end residues are trimmed from each CDR3. D genes are given only for firm matches.

>TRBJ2-1|15|TRBV19|.
ASSLFRDTLKPGEQF
>TRBJ1-1|10|TRBV5-1|.
ASRAEGVEAF
>TRBJ1-1|11|TRBV18|.
ASSQSRNTEAF
>TRBJ1-2|11|TRBV27|.
ASSLSLHYGYT
>TRBJ2-5|13|TRBV19|.
ASSIDTGFQETQY
>TRBJ1-1|11|TRBV7-3|.
ASSAGVTTEAF
>TRBJ1-3|16|TRBV9|.
ASSASPGWGAAGNTIY
>TRBJ1-5|11|TRBV6-5|TRBD1
ASRRGPGQPQH
>TRBJ1-2|13|TRBV18|.
ASSPPSEGFSGYT
>TRBJ1-6|14|TRBV9|TRBD1
ASSAEQGSENSPLH
>TRBJ1-1|11|TRBV6-5|.
ASSTDWRYEAF
>TRBJ2-2|14|TRBV2|TRBD1
ASSEFGTGGSGELF
>TRBJ1-6|14|TRBV25-1|.
ASSERAGAFNSPLH
>TRBJ1-5|13|TRBV27|.
ASSFGGGGAQPQH
>TRBJ1-1|11|TRBV25-1|.
ASSPGEWSGAF
>TRBJ2-1|11|TRBV6-5|TRBD2
ASSYGTRGEQF
>TRBJ1-5|14|TRBV27|.
ASSYPPGLEDQPQH
>TRBJ2-3|12|TRBV5-1|.
ASSLAVSTDTQY
>TRBJ1-4|13|TRBV11-3|.
ASSLLGIRNEKLF
>TRBJ2-7|13|TRBV11-3|.
ASSLGSRGPYEQY
>TRBJ1-1|12|TRBV3-1/TRBV3-2|.
ASSQWTPNTEAF
>TRBJ2-1|13|TRBV30|.
AWSVLESEYNEQF
>TRBJ1-2|11|TRBV6-5|.
ASSFDRQYGYT
>TRBJ1-6|12|TRBV2|.
ASSVTDYNSPLH
>TRBJ1-2|9|TRBV2|TRBD1
ATGQGYGYT
>TRBJ2-1|13|TRBV11-2|TRBD2
ASSFGGSSYNEQF
>TRBJ1-1|15|TRBV5-1|.
ASSLDLSGAMNTEAF